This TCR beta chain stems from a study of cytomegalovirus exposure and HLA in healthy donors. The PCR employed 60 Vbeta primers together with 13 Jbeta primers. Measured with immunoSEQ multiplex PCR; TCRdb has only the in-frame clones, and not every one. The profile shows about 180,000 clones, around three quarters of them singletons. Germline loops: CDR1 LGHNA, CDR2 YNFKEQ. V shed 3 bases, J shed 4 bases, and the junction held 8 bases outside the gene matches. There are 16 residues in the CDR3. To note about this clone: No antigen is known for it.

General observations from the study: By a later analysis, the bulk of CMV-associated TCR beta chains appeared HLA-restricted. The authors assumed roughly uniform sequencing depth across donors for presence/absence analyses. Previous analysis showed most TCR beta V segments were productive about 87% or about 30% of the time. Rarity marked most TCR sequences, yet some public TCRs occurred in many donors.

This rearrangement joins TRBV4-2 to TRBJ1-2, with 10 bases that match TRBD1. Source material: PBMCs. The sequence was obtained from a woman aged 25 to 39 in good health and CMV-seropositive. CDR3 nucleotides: TGTGCCAGCAGCCACCCGACAGGGGGCGTCCCCTATGGCTACACCTTC. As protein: CASSHPTGGVPYGYTF.